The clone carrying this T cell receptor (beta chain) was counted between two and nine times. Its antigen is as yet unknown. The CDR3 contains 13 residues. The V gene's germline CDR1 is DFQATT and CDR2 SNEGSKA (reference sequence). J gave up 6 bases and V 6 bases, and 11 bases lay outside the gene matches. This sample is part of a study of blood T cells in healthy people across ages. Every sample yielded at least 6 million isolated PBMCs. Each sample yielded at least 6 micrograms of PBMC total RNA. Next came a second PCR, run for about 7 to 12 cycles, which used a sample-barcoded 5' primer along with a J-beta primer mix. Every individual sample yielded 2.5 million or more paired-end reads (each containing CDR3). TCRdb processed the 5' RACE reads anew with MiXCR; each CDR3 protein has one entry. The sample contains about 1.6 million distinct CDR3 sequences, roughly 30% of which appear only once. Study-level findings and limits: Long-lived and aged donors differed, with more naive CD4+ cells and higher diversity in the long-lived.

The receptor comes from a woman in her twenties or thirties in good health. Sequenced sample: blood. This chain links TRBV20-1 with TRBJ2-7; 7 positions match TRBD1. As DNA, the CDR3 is TGCAGTGCCGAGAGACAGGGTGTTGGCGAGCAGTACTTC. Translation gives CSAERQGVGEQYF.